A selection of T cell receptor beta chains follows, all from one sample in a study of beta chain features in type 1 diabetes. Some clones are missing from TCRdb's copy, which holds only in-frame ones; the method was immunoSEQ multiplex PCR. This sample has fewer than 350,000 clones, with 15% found just once. Sequenced: naive CD4+ T cells from blood. The receptors come from a man aged 18 to 30 with type 1 diabetes. Each CDR3 is given with its conserved first and last residue. The D gene is left open where the match is weak. Size tells how often a clone was seen (once, few, many) or the class of an expanded clone, and some rows leave it out.

TRBV5-1	few	TRBJ2-1	TRBD1	CASSSGQGERSSYNEQFF	TGCGCCAGCAGCTCGGGACAGGGGGAAAGGAGCTCCTACAATGAGCAGTTCTTC
TRBV10-3	-	TRBJ2-1	-	CAIREDTEQFF	TGTGCCATCCGCGAGGACACGGAGCAGTTCTTC
TRBV28	few	TRBJ2-7	TRBD1	CASSFSDRGVNEQYF	TGTGCCAGCAGTTTCTCAGACAGGGGCGTCAACGAGCAGTACTTC
TRBV5-1	-	TRBJ2-2	-	CASSDPQGAGELFF	TGCGCCAGCAGCGACCCACAGGGCGCCGGGGAGCTGTTTTTT
TRBV19	few	TRBJ1-1	-	CASSIAGITLGTEAFF	TGTGCCAGTAGTATAGCGGGGATAACGCTCGGGACTGAAGCTTTCTTT
TRBV5-4	few	TRBJ2-5	TRBD2	CASSLLAGGQETQYF	TGTGCCAGCAGCTTACTAGCGGGAGGGCAAGAGACCCAGTACTTC
TRBV9	few	TRBJ2-7	TRBD2	CASSSLTGGTLIPDSYEQYF	TGTGCCAGCAGCTCCCTGACGGGGGGGACATTGATCCCCGACTCCTACGAGCAGTACTTC
TRBV30	few	TRBJ2-5	TRBD2	CAWSPTSGGETQYF	TGTGCCTGGAGTCCGACTAGCGGGGGGGAGACCCAGTACTTC
TRBV6-6	few	TRBJ2-1	TRBD1	CASSSWRGQAYNEQFF	TGTGCCAGCAGTTCCTGGAGGGGACAGGCCTACAATGAGCAGTTCTTC
TRBV7-9	few	TRBJ2-2	TRBD1	CASSRYRGENTGELFF	TGTGCCAGCAGCCGCTACAGGGGCGAGAACACCGGGGAGCTGTTTTTT
TRBV7-2	-	TRBJ2-7	TRBD2	CASRSNLAGGFYEQYF	TGTGCCAGCAGATCCAACCTAGCGGGAGGATTCTACGAGCAGTACTTC
TRBV30	-	TRBJ1-2	-	CALRGRGRYYGYTF	TGTGCCCTCCGGGGGCGGGGGAGGTACTATGGCTACACCTTC
TRBV28	-	TRBJ2-7	TRBD2	CASSLLRGGSYEQYF	TGTGCCAGCAGTTTGTTGCGGGGGGGTTCCTACGAGCAGTACTTC
TRBV30	few	TRBJ2-5	-	CAWSYRGETQYF	TGTGCCTGGAGCTATAGGGGAGAGACCCAGTACTTC
TRBV6-1	few	TRBJ1-5	-	CASSATGRGNQPQHF	TGTGCCAGCAGTGCTACAGGGAGGGGCAATCAGCCCCAGCATTTT
TRBV11-2	-	TRBJ2-1	TRBD2	CASSFLSGGYNEQFF	TGTGCCAGCAGCTTTTTAAGCGGGGGGTACAATGAGCAGTTCTTC
TRBV29-1	few	TRBJ2-7	-	CSVGGSWSSYEQYF	TGCAGCGTTGGTGGCTCCTGGAGCTCCTACGAGCAGTACTTC
TRBV5-1	-	TRBJ2-3	TRBD2	CASSRGGVGDTQYF	TGCGCCAGCAGTCGGGGGGGGGTCGGAGATACGCAGTATTTT
TRBV30	-	TRBJ2-5	-	CAWRQPHAETQYF	TGTGCCTGGAGACAACCGCATGCCGAGACCCAGTACTTC
TRBV28	few	TRBJ1-1	TRBD1	CASSPGTGFLAFF	TGTGCCAGCAGTCCCGGGACAGGGTTTTTGGCTTTCTTT
TRBV28	-	TRBJ1-2	TRBD1	CASSRDRNYGYTF	TGTGCCAGCAGTCGGGACAGAAACTATGGCTACACCTTC
TRBV27	-	TRBJ1-2	-	CASSLYGDLNYGYTF	TGTGCCAGCAGTTTATACGGTGATCTTAACTATGGCTACACCTTC
TRBV5-4	-	TRBJ1-2	TRBD1	CASSHRGSEGYTF	TGTGCCAGCAGCCACAGGGGCTCAGAAGGCTACACCTTC
TRBV2	few	TRBJ2-3	TRBD2	CASSPGLIISADTQYF	TGTGCCAGCAGCCCGGGACTAATCATATCCGCAGATACGCAGTATTTT
TRBV4-2	-	TRBJ2-1	-	CASSQELLAYEQFF	TGTGCCAGCAGCCAAGAGTTACTAGCCTATGAGCAGTTCTTC
TRBV5-1	-	TRBJ2-1	TRBD2	CASSMTSGSYNEQFF	TGCGCCAGCAGCATGACTAGCGGGTCCTACAATGAGCAGTTCTTC
TRBV25-1	-	TRBJ2-3	-	CASRAAGSTDTQYF	TGTGCCAGCAGAGCCGCGGGTAGCACAGATACGCAGTATTTT
TRBV7-9	-	TRBJ2-2	-	CASSPAVGELFF	TGTGCCAGCAGCCCTGCGGTCGGGGAGCTGTTTTTT
TRBV4-3	many	TRBJ2-7	TRBD1	CASSQADWTGAYEQYF	TGCGCCAGCAGCCAAGCTGACTGGACAGGAGCCTACGAGCAGTACTTC
TRBV7-9	few	TRBJ2-7	-	CASRGSLGEQYF	TGTGCCAGCAGAGGGAGCCTGGGCGAGCAGTACTTC
TRBV2	-	TRBJ1-5	-	CASSDSRGQPQHF	TGTGCCAGCAGTGACAGTAGGGGTCAGCCCCAGCATTTT
TRBV11-2	-	TRBJ2-5	TRBD2	CASAPLSGGAETQYF	TGTGCCAGCGCCCCACTTAGCGGGGGGGCGGAGACCCAGTACTTC
TRBV27	few	TRBJ2-1	TRBD2	CASRAGTNNEQFF	TGTGCCAGCAGGGCCGGGACTAACAATGAGCAGTTCTTC
TRBV27	few	TRBJ1-6	-	CASRRGTDHNSPLHF	TGTGCCAGCAGACGCGGGACCGACCATAATTCACCCCTCCACTTT
TRBV6-6	few	TRBJ2-7	-	CASSQQSEQYF	TGTGCCAGCAGTCAACAGAGCGAGCAGTACTTC
TRBV7-2	few	TRBJ1-4	TRBD1	CASSLKGAANEKLFF	TGTGCCAGCAGCTTGAAGGGGGCGGCTAATGAAAAACTGTTTTTT
TRBV30	few	TRBJ1-2	TRBD1	CAWTNRDRGLYGYTF	TGTGCCTGGACGAACCGGGACAGGGGGCTCTATGGCTACACCTTC
TRBV2	-	TRBJ1-1	-	CATTLEIPTDEAFF	TGTGCCACCACCCTCGAAATACCCACAGATGAAGCTTTCTTT
TRBV28	few	TRBJ2-3	-	CASSLPTYTDTQYF	TGTGCCAGCAGTTTACCCACCTACACAGATACGCAGTATTTT
TRBV2	-	TRBJ1-1	TRBD1	CASRPTGGNTEAFF	TGTGCCAGCAGGCCGACAGGGGGGAACACTGAAGCTTTCTTT
TRBV5-1	-	TRBJ1-5	TRBD1	CASSFGTGNQPQHF	TGCGCCAGCAGCTTCGGGACAGGCAATCAGCCCCAGCATTTT
TRBV9	-	TRBJ2-7	-	CASSVEGLYEQYF	TGTGCCAGCAGCGTAGAGGGACTTTACGAGCAGTACTTC
TRBV10-3	few	TRBJ2-2	-	CAISGQLIGELFF	TGTGCCATCAGTGGTCAGTTGATCGGGGAGCTGTTTTTT
TRBV4-1	-	TRBJ1-2	TRBD1	CASSRTGTGGVIGYTF	TGCGCCAGCAGCCGAACCGGGACAGGGGGCGTAATCGGCTACACCTTC
TRBV11-3	few	TRBJ1-4	-	CASSFRSGSTNEKLFF	TGTGCCAGCAGTTTTAGATCCGGTTCAACTAATGAAAAACTGTTTTTT
TRBV5-1	few	TRBJ2-1	TRBD1	CASTLIRTGMNEQFF	TGCGCCAGCACTCTAATCCGGACAGGGATGAATGAGCAGTTCTTC
TRBV20-1	-	TRBJ2-7	-	CSAPGWYEQYF	TGCAGTGCCCCCGGGTGGTACGAGCAGTACTTC
TRBV30	once	TRBJ2-3	TRBD1	CAWSSDRGEQYF	TGTGCCTGGAGTTCCGACAGGGGTGAGCAGTATTTT
TRBV4-3	few	TRBJ1-2	TRBD1	CASSRSTGSWYGYTF	TGCGCCAGCAGCCGGTCGACAGGGAGTTGGTATGGCTACACCTTC
TRBV5-1	-	TRBJ2-1	-	CASSLVPGLYNEQFF	TGCGCCAGCAGCTTGGTCCCGGGACTTTACAATGAGCAGTTCTTC
TRBV30	-	TRBJ2-1	-	CAWDFGSSSYNEQFF	TGTGCCTGGGACTTCGGGAGCAGCTCCTACAATGAGCAGTTCTTC
TRBV10-3	-	TRBJ2-1	-	CAISVYDNEQFF	TGTGCCATCAGCGTTTATGACAATGAGCAGTTCTTC
TRBV4-1	-	TRBJ2-3	-	CASSHLRYGKNTDTQYF	TGCGCCAGCAGCCATCTTCGGTACGGGAAGAACACAGATACGCAGTATTTT